This is a list of T cell receptor beta chains from one sample in a study of T cell repertoires in cytomegalovirus infection. TCRdb reprocessed the reads via MiXCR and lists one record per CDR3 protein. In the table there are hundreds of thousands of distinct CDR3 sequences, around 11% of which are singletons. The sequenced material came from PBMCs. Receptors were obtained from a human donor in good health (CMV status not recorded). Some clones in this sample may be carry-over from other donors' samples. CDR3s include the opening cysteine and the closing phenylalanine or tryptophan. The D gene is left open where the match is weak. Clone sizes are given selectively: once, few, many, or a class where the clone is expanded.

d_gene: TRBD1
v_gene: TRBV7-2
len: 15
abundance: many
j_gene: TRBJ1-6
CDR3aa: CASSRGQGRNSPLHF
CDR3nt: TGTGCCAGCAGCAGAGGACAGGGTCGTAATTCACCCCTCCACTTT

d_gene: .
v_gene: TRBV3-1
len: 14
abundance: many
j_gene: TRBJ1-3
CDR3aa: CASRGGGGKYTIYF
CDR3nt: TGTGCCAGCAGGGGGGGCGGAGGAAAATACACCATATATTTT

d_gene: .
v_gene: TRBV23-1
len: 9
abundance: many
j_gene: TRBJ1-5
CDR3aa: CAVGQIQHF
CDR3nt: TGCGCCGTAGGACAGATCCAGCATTTT

d_gene: TRBD1
v_gene: TRBV19
len: 15
abundance: many
j_gene: TRBJ1-1
CDR3aa: CASSPRQGWDTEAFF
CDR3nt: TGTGCCAGTAGTCCGAGACAGGGCTGGGACACTGAAGCTTTCTTT

d_gene: .
v_gene: TRBV29-1
len: 11
abundance: .
j_gene: TRBJ2-7
CDR3aa: CSVDDSYEQYF
CDR3nt: TGCAGCGTTGATGATTCCTACGAGCAGTACTTC

d_gene: .
v_gene: TRBV10-3
len: 14
abundance: many
j_gene: TRBJ1-1
CDR3aa: CAISGAGPNTEAFF
CDR3nt: TGTGCCATCAGTGGGGCAGGGCCGAACACTGAAGCTTTCTTT

d_gene: .
v_gene: TRBV30
len: 14
abundance: .
j_gene: TRBJ1-1
CDR3aa: CAWSVTTSLTEAFF
CDR3nt: TGTGCCTGGAGTGTAACTACCTCTCTCACTGAAGCTTTCTTT

d_gene: .
v_gene: TRBV7-3
len: 15
abundance: .
j_gene: TRBJ2-5
CDR3aa: CASSSLGGTQETQYF
CDR3nt: TGTGCCAGCAGCTCCCTGGGGGGTACCCAAGAGACCCAGTACTTC

d_gene: .
v_gene: TRBV7-9
len: 12
abundance: few
j_gene: TRBJ1-2
CDR3aa: CASRDLTGGYTF
CDR3nt: TGTGCCAGCAGGGACCTTACGGGAGGCTACACCTTC

d_gene: .
v_gene: TRBV7-3
len: 14
abundance: many
j_gene: TRBJ2-5
CDR3aa: CASSLMGGPETQYF
CDR3nt: TGTGCCAGCAGCTTAATGGGGGGGCCTGAGACCCAGTACTTC

d_gene: .
v_gene: TRBV12-3/TRBV12-4
len: 14
abundance: .
j_gene: TRBJ1-5
CDR3aa: CASSFGEGYQPQHF
CDR3nt: TGTGCCAGCAGTTTCGGGGAGGGCTATCAGCCCCAGCATTTT

d_gene: .
v_gene: TRBV19
len: 13
abundance: few
j_gene: TRBJ2-2
CDR3aa: CATKRGTTGELFF
CDR3nt: TGTGCCACTAAAAGGGGGACCACCGGGGAGCTGTTTTTT

d_gene: .
v_gene: TRBV24-1
len: 20
abundance: few
j_gene: TRBJ1-1
CDR3aa: CATSDPRSWGAVAGNTEAFF
CDR3nt: TGTGCCACCAGTGATCCCCGGAGTTGGGGCGCGGTAGCTGGGAACACTGAAGCTTTCTTT

d_gene: TRBD2
v_gene: TRBV6-1
len: 14
abundance: many
j_gene: TRBJ2-7
CDR3aa: CASSFSGRSREQYF
CDR3nt: TGTGCCAGCAGTTTTAGCGGGAGATCGCGCGAGCAGTACTTC

d_gene: TRBD2
v_gene: TRBV27
len: 14
abundance: many
j_gene: TRBJ2-1
CDR3aa: CASKTSGYYNEQFF
CDR3nt: TGTGCCAGCAAAACTAGCGGATACTACAATGAGCAGTTCTTC

d_gene: .
v_gene: TRBV11-2
len: 13
abundance: many
j_gene: TRBJ2-7
CDR3aa: CASSVRQITEQYF
CDR3nt: TGTGCCAGCAGCGTACGACAGATTACCGAGCAGTACTTC

d_gene: .
v_gene: TRBV20-1
len: 14
abundance: many
j_gene: TRBJ2-3
CDR3aa: CSASPPSSTDTQYF
CDR3nt: TGCAGTGCTAGTCCGCCCAGTAGCACAGATACGCAGTATTTT

d_gene: .
v_gene: TRBV7-3
len: 14
abundance: many
j_gene: TRBJ1-1
CDR3aa: CASSEGSQNTEAFF
CDR3nt: TGTGCCAGCAGCGAGGGATCCCAGAACACTGAAGCTTTCTTT

d_gene: TRBD2
v_gene: TRBV10-3
len: 19
abundance: many
j_gene: TRBJ2-1
CDR3aa: CAISSGLASGGLSYNEQFF
CDR3nt: TGTGCCATCAGTTCAGGGTTGGCTAGCGGGGGGCTCTCCTACAATGAGCAGTTCTTC

d_gene: .
v_gene: TRBV20-1
len: 14
abundance: many
j_gene: TRBJ2-3
CDR3aa: CSPLGGPNTDTQYF
CDR3nt: TGCAGTCCCCTGGGGGGACCCAACACAGATACGCAGTATTTT

d_gene: .
v_gene: TRBV28
len: 14
abundance: many
j_gene: TRBJ2-1
CDR3aa: CASTGGLGHNEQFF
CDR3nt: TGTGCCAGCACCGGTGGGTTGGGACACAATGAGCAGTTCTTC

d_gene: TRBD1
v_gene: TRBV7-8
len: 18
abundance: many
j_gene: TRBJ2-1
CDR3aa: CASSFMGVRDRGNNEQFF
CDR3nt: TGTGCCAGCAGCTTTATGGGAGTCCGGGACAGGGGAAACAATGAGCAGTTCTTC

d_gene: TRBD1
v_gene: TRBV25-1
len: 16
abundance: .
j_gene: TRBJ2-7
CDR3aa: CASSTQRDRASGEQYF
CDR3nt: TGTGCCAGCAGTACCCAACGGGACAGGGCATCAGGGGAGCAGTACTTC

d_gene: .
v_gene: TRBV7-6
len: 14
abundance: few
j_gene: TRBJ2-1
CDR3aa: CASSLVTGMNEQFF
CDR3nt: TGTGCCAGCAGCTTAGTAACAGGGATGAATGAGCAGTTCTTC

d_gene: .
v_gene: TRBV5-1
len: 13
abundance: few
j_gene: TRBJ1-6
CDR3aa: CASSYEENSPLHF
CDR3nt: TGCGCCAGCAGCTATGAGGAAAATTCACCCCTCCACTTT

d_gene: .
v_gene: TRBV15
len: 13
abundance: .
j_gene: TRBJ2-2
CDR3aa: CATSGGPTGELFF
CDR3nt: TGTGCCACCAGCGGGGGTCCTACCGGGGAGCTGTTTTTT

d_gene: .
v_gene: TRBV19
len: 11
abundance: many
j_gene: TRBJ1-1
CDR3aa: CASRLRGEAFF
CDR3nt: TGTGCCAGTAGATTGAGAGGTGAAGCTTTCTTT

d_gene: .
v_gene: TRBV6-8
len: 15
abundance: few
j_gene: TRBJ1-6
CDR3aa: CASSSSGLSNSPLHF
CDR3nt: TGTGCCAGCAGCTCCTCAGGGCTTTCTAATTCACCCCTCCACTTT

d_gene: TRBD2
v_gene: TRBV20-1
len: 14
abundance: few
j_gene: TRBJ2-7
CDR3aa: CSALPTSGIREQYF
CDR3nt: TGCAGTGCTCTCCCCACTAGCGGGATTAGAGAGCAGTACTTC

d_gene: .
v_gene: TRBV7-9
len: 13
abundance: many
j_gene: TRBJ2-5
CDR3aa: CASSLAERETQYF
CDR3nt: TGTGCCAGCAGCTTAGCGGAAAGGGAGACCCAGTACTTC

d_gene: .
v_gene: TRBV6-2/TRBV6-3
len: 13
abundance: many
j_gene: TRBJ2-7
CDR3aa: CASSYFRDDEQYF
CDR3nt: TGTGCCAGCAGTTACTTCAGGGACGACGAGCAGTACTTC

d_gene: TRBD1
v_gene: TRBV19
len: 13
abundance: few
j_gene: TRBJ2-3
CDR3aa: CASGQGWLNTQYF
CDR3nt: TGTGCCAGTGGACAGGGATGGTTGAATACGCAGTATTTT

d_gene: .
v_gene: TRBV20-1
len: 12
abundance: .
j_gene: TRBJ1-1
CDR3aa: CSASPSGTEAFF
CDR3nt: TGCAGTGCTAGCCCCTCAGGAACTGAAGCTTTCTTT

d_gene: .
v_gene: TRBV9
len: 16
abundance: .
j_gene: TRBJ2-7
CDR3aa: CASSDSNRDYTYEQYF
CDR3nt: TGTGCCAGCAGCGATTCTAACAGGGACTATACCTACGAGCAGTACTTC

d_gene: .
v_gene: TRBV4-2
len: 16
abundance: many
j_gene: TRBJ2-3
CDR3aa: CASSQDTSGPTDTQYF
CDR3nt: TGTGCCAGCAGCCAAGATACGAGCGGGCCCACAGATACGCAGTATTTT

d_gene: TRBD1
v_gene: TRBV5-1
len: 15
abundance: many
j_gene: TRBJ1-2
CDR3aa: CASSRGQGALDGYTF
CDR3nt: TGCGCCAGCAGCAGGGGACAGGGGGCGTTGGATGGCTACACCTTC

d_gene: .
v_gene: TRBV7-9
len: 16
abundance: once
j_gene: TRBJ2-2
CDR3aa: CASSFPGTPRPGELFF
CDR3nt: TGTGCCAGCAGCTTCCCCGGGACCCCTAGACCCGGGGAGCTGTTTTTT

d_gene: TRBD2
v_gene: TRBV28
len: 15
abundance: many
j_gene: TRBJ2-1
CDR3aa: CASIGLAGGIHEQFF
CDR3nt: TGTGCCAGCATTGGGTTAGCGGGAGGCATCCATGAGCAGTTCTTC

d_gene: TRBD1
v_gene: TRBV7-9
len: 17
abundance: few
j_gene: TRBJ1-2
CDR3aa: CASSSSDRGRANYGYTF
CDR3nt: TGTGCCAGCAGCTCCTCGGACAGGGGTCGAGCTAACTATGGCTACACCTTC

d_gene: .
v_gene: TRBV19
len: 13
abundance: many
j_gene: TRBJ2-5
CDR3aa: CASSIVGAETQYF
CDR3nt: TGTGCCAGTAGTATAGTGGGTGCAGAGACCCAGTACTTC

d_gene: TRBD2
v_gene: TRBV20-1
len: 15
abundance: many
j_gene: TRBJ2-1
CDR3aa: CSARVSSGGFNEQFF
CDR3nt: TGCAGTGCTAGAGTTTCAAGCGGGGGGTTCAATGAGCAGTTCTTC

d_gene: .
v_gene: TRBV2
len: 10
abundance: few
j_gene: TRBJ2-1
CDR3aa: CASGGREQFF
CDR3nt: TGTGCCAGCGGGGGGAGGGAGCAGTTCTTC

d_gene: .
v_gene: TRBV5-1
len: 16
abundance: .
j_gene: TRBJ2-5
CDR3aa: CASSLMGTLYQETQYF
CDR3nt: TGCGCCAGCAGCTTGATGGGAACTTTGTACCAAGAGACCCAGTACTTC

d_gene: .
v_gene: TRBV20-1
len: 14
abundance: few
j_gene: TRBJ2-4
CDR3aa: CSARDPGTKNIQYF
CDR3nt: TGCAGTGCTAGAGATCCCGGAACCAAAAACATTCAGTACTTC

d_gene: .
v_gene: TRBV23-1
len: 13
abundance: many
j_gene: TRBJ2-7
CDR3aa: CASVGTGPYEQYF
CDR3nt: TGCGCCAGCGTTGGCACAGGACCGTACGAGCAGTACTTC

d_gene: .
v_gene: TRBV6-5
len: 14
abundance: few
j_gene: TRBJ1-5
CDR3aa: CASSAPGINQPQHF
CDR3nt: TGTGCCAGCAGCGCTCCCGGGATCAATCAGCCCCAGCATTTT